One sample yielded the 32 T cell receptor beta chains listed below, sequenced in a study of T cells in Graves' hyperthyroidism and ophthalmopathy. TCR beta CDR3 sequences were amplified from RNA transcripts. A set of HTBI primers served as the primers for a first-round RT-PCR of the TCR CDR3. TCRdb processed the multiplex PCR reads anew with MiXCR; each CDR3 protein has one entry. The sample shows 650,000 to 700,000 distinct CDR3 sequences, roughly 17% of them seen only once. The sequenced sample was blood. The receptor set was obtained from a man between 45 and 60 years old with Graves' hyperthyroidism.

In its sample, this clonotype was seen many times. The J gene is TRBJ2-7, the V gene TRBV12-3 or TRBV12-4; D possibly corresponds to TRBD2 (5 bases). The length of the CDR3 is 15 residues. Trimming left V 1 base short and J 3 bases short, with 13 bases between. The CDR3 nucleotides are TGTGCCAGCAGTTTAGGGGGTGGTAGCGACTACGAGCAGTACTTC. It translates to CASSLGGGSDYEQYF.

This clonotype was picked up many times. This chain uses TRBV12-3 or TRBV12-4 with TRBJ2-1; D may be TRBD1 or TRBD2 (6 bases each). Trimming shortened V by 7 bases and J by 6 bases, and 19 bases separated the two germline ends. The CDR3 is 15 amino acids. CDR3: CASTPGAKWANEQFF. The CDR3 region has the DNA TGTGCCAGCACCCCGGGGGCGAAGTGGGCCAATGAGCAGTTCTTC.

The chain recombines TRBV19 with TRBJ1-2, with 7 bases fitting TRBD1. The CDR3 length is 15 residues. CDR1 and CDR2 (germline): LNHDA, SQIVND (reference sequence). Trimming took 4 bases from V and 0 from J; bases not matched to a gene: 5. The CDR3 nucleotides read TGTGCCAGTAGTACGGGACAGCATACTAACTATGGCTACACCTTC. The encoded protein is CASSTGQHTNYGYTF.

This clonotype was seen many times. J is TRBJ1-2 and V is TRBV28; 7 bases map to TRBD1. Trimming removed 6 bases from V and 4 bases from J; junction bases left unmatched: 11. In germline, CDR1 is MDHEN, CDR2 SYDVKM. CDR3 length: 15 amino acids. CDR3 DNA: TGTGCCAGCAGAGCGACAGGGTCATCCCTCTATGGCTACACCTTC. It is translated as CASRATGSSLYGYTF.

This clonotype has ten or more counts. The chain recombines TRBV30 with TRBJ2-7; possibly TRBD1 for D (5 bases). The germline V gene encodes CDR1 GTSNPN and CDR2 SVGIG (reference sequence). With 5 bases removed from V and 1 base from J, the gap between germline ends came to 6 bases. This CDR3 has 11 residues. The DNA for the CDR3 is TGTGCCTGGGACAGATCCTACGAGCAGTACTTC. Translation: CAWDRSYEQYF. Complete variable domain (other parts from reference TRBV30 and TRBJ2-7): SQTIHQWPATLVQPVGSPLSLECTVEGTSNPNLYWYRQAAGRGLQLLFYSVGIGQISSEVPQNLSASRPQDRQFILSSKKLLLSDSGFYLCAWDRSYEQYFGPGTRLTVT.

This clonotype has just a few counts. The chain has TRBV6-2 or TRBV6-3 and TRBJ2-1, with D maybe TRBD2 (6 bases). V lost 2 bases to trimming and J lost 2 bases, with 13 bases between them. CDR3 length equals 16 residues. CDR1 is MNHEY and CDR2 is SVGEGT in the germline V gene. CDR3 loop: CASSYTELATYNEQFF. The CDR3 DNA reads as TGTGCCAGCAGTTACACCGAACTAGCAACCTACAATGAGCAGTTCTTC.

Ten or more counts support this clonotype. The rearrangement links TRBV6-1 to TRBJ1-1; 10 nucleotides line up with TRBD1. J gave up 5 bases and V 4 bases, and 7 bases lay outside the gene matches. CDR3 length: 15 amino acids. Germline CDR1 MNHNS, CDR2 SASEGT. The CDR3 loop is CASSGGQGIGTEAFF. The CDR3 DNA follows: TGTGCCAGCAGTGGGGGACAGGGGATTGGTACTGAAGCTTTCTTT.

The rearrangement uses TRBV6-2 or TRBV6-3 and TRBJ2-7, with D maybe TRBD2 (6 bases). Germline CDR1 reads MNHEY; CDR2 reads SVGEGT. The V and J ends lost 0 bases and 0 bases respectively, with 18 bases between them. CDR3 size: 18 residues. The CDR3 bases are TGTGCCAGCAGTTACTCGATTTGGGTAAAGCGGGTCTCCTACGAGCAGTACTTC. It codes for CASSYSIWVKRVSYEQYF.

V is TRBV7-2 and J is TRBJ2-7; no clear D gene. The CDR3 has 16 residues. In germline, CDR1 is SGHTA, CDR2 FQGNSA. The germline V and J ends were trimmed by 5 bases and 0 bases, with 17 bases remaining between them. Written as DNA, the CDR3 is TGTGCCAGCAGCCTTCGACTCCCCCAAACCTCCTACGAGCAGTACTTC. The encoded protein is CASSLRLPQTSYEQYF. Full variable domain (remainder filled in from reference TRBV7-2 and TRBJ2-7): GAGVSQSPSNKVTEKGKDVELRCDPISGHTALYWYRQSLGQGLEFLIYFQGNSAPDKSGLPSDRFSAERTGGSVSTLTIQRTQQEDSAVYLCASSLRLPQTSYEQYFGPGTRLTVT.

This clonotype was detected only a few times. V is TRBV30 and J is TRBJ2-3; 8 bases line up with TRBD1. The CDR3 is 14 residues long. The ends lost 3 bases at V and 2 bases at J; junction bases unmatched: 4. CDR1 is GTSNPN, CDR2 SVGIG, per germline (reference sequence). CDR3 sequence reads: CAWRGRGPTDTQYF. The CDR3 DNA reads TGTGCCTGGAGGGGCAGGGGGCCCACAGATACGCAGTATTTT. Drawing the rest from reference TRBV30 and TRBJ2-3, the complete variable domain is SQTIHQWPATLVQPVGSPLSLECTVEGTSNPNLYWYRQAAGRGLQLLFYSVGIGQISSEVPQNLSASRPQDRQFILSSKKLLLSDSGFYLCAWRGRGPTDTQYFGPGTRLTVL.

The J gene is TRBJ2-5, the V gene TRBV7-2; D tentatively reads TRBD1 or TRBD2 (7 bases each). CDR1 and CDR2 (germline): SGHTA, FQGNSA. The CDR3 consists of 17 residues. Trimming removed 6 bases at V and 7 bases at J, with 27 bases between. The CDR3 region has the DNA TGTGCCAGCAGTCACCTGACGTACAGGGGAGGGTGGGCGACCCAGTACTTC. This translates into CASSHLTYRGGWATQYF.

Concerning this clonotype: A junction end diverges from the germline sequence, so it may reflect a read error. The chain has TRBV7-2 and TRBJ2-1; 14 bases are shared with TRBD2. CDR3 size: 18 residues. The germline CDR1 and CDR2 sequences are SGHTA and FQGNSA. The CDR3 reads CASSLGLAGVSSYNGQFF. CDR3 coding DNA: TGTGCCAGCAGCCTGGGACTAGCGGGGGTAAGCTCCTACAATGGGCAGTTCTTC.

There are many counts of this clonotype. The chain has TRBV12-3 or TRBV12-4 and TRBJ2-1, with TRBD2 identical over 8 bases. The trim removed 6 bases at V and 6 bases at J, leaving 10 bases unmatched. This CDR3 contains 15 residues. The CDR3 DNA sequence: TGTGCCAGCAGCCCGAGCGGGAGAAGTGGCAATGAGCAGTTCTTC. Its translation: CASSPSGRSGNEQFF.

The chain uses TRBV7-9 and TRBJ2-3; 14 nucleotides agree with TRBD2. The CDR3 loop spans 18 amino acids. Germline loops: CDR1 SEHNR, CDR2 FQNEAQ (reference sequence). After removal of 10 bases from V and 6 bases from J, the junction contained 18 bases not matched to a gene. CDR3 residues: CATRKGGSGLAGADTQYF. The CDR3 DNA follows: TGTGCCACCAGGAAAGGGGGCTCGGGACTAGCGGGAGCTGATACGCAGTATTTT.

This clonotype appeared many times. The chain employs TRBV29-1 and TRBJ1-1, with D possibly matching TRBD1 (5 bases). V was clipped by 4 bases and J by 4 bases, with 10 bases between them. Germline CDR1 and CDR2: SQVTM and ANQGSEA. The CDR3 totals 12 residues. The CDR3 DNA follows: TGCAGCGTTGTAGGGGCATCCACTGAAGCTTTCTTT. This sequence encodes CSVVGASTEAFF.

The gene calls are TRBV19 and TRBJ2-1; 9 bases map to TRBD2. This CDR3 region has 16 residues. Looked up from germline, CDR1 is LNHDA and CDR2 is SQIVND (reference sequence). The V segment lost 0 bases and the J segment 8 bases; nucleotides outside the gene matches: 8. The DNA for the CDR3 is TGTGCCAGTAGTATAGATCCGGCTAGCGGGATATATGAGCAGTTCTTC. It translates to CASSIDPASGIYEQFF. The full variable domain, with the rest looked up from reference TRBV19 and TRBJ2-1, is DGGITQSPKYLFRKEGQNVTLSCEQNLNHDAMYWYRQDPGQGLRLIYYSQIVNDFQKGDIAEGYSVSREKKESFPLTVTSAQKNPTAFYLCASSIDPASGIYEQFFGPGTRLTVL.

Notes on this clonotype: A much more abundant neighbour one base away suggests this may be a read error. The rearrangement joins TRBV2 to TRBJ1-1; 7 bases line up with TRBD1. CDR1 and CDR2 (germline): SNHLY, FYNNEI. This CDR3 contains 14 residues. With V trimmed by 4 bases and J by 3 bases, 5 bases remained unmatched. CDR3 in DNA: TGTGCCAGCAGTGTCAGGGGGGCGGACACTGAAGCTTTCTTT. It encodes CASSVRGADTEAFF.

There are many counts of this clonotype. V usage is TRBV5-1 and J usage is TRBJ2-1; D remains unclear. Germline V gene sequence: CDR1 SGHRS, CDR2 YFSETQ. With 1 base removed from V and 0 bases from J, the gap between germline ends came to 8 bases. CDR3 size: 15 residues. CDR3 sequence (DNA): TGCGCCAGCAGCTTGCTCTCGAGCTCCTACAATGAGCAGTTCTTC. It yields the protein CASSLLSSSYNEQFF.

The CDR3 sequence is CATSRGLAGVWETQYF. CDR3 DNA: TGTGCCACCAGCAGGGGACTAGCGGGAGTCTGGGAGACCCAGTACTTC. V gene TRBV15 combines with J gene TRBJ2-5; 14 bases match TRBD2. The CDR3 length is 16 residues. Looked up from germline, CDR1 is LNHNV and CDR2 is YYDKDF (reference sequence). With 3 bases clipped from V and 5 bases from J, the junction kept 5 bases outside the gene matches. Full variable domain (rest looked up from reference TRBV15 and TRBJ2-5): DAMVIQNPRYQVTQFGKPVTLSCSQTLNHNVMYWYQQKSSQAPKLLFHYYDKDFNNEADTPDNFQSRRPNTSFCFLDIRSPGLGDTAMYLCATSRGLAGVWETQYFGPGTRLLVL.

V and J are TRBV30 and TRBJ2-3; possibly TRBD2 for D (5 bases). This CDR3 region has 17 residues. V was pared by 8 bases and J by 4 bases, with 28 bases between. Germline V lookup: CDR1 GTSNPN, CDR2 SVGIG (reference sequence). The CDR3 DNA reads as TGTGCCGCGAAAGGAAAATCATTAGCGAGGCGAGCAGATACGCAGTATTTT. Translation gives CAAKGKSLARRADTQYF.

This clonotype was counted at least ten times. V and J are TRBV6-1 and TRBJ1-5, with D unclear. With 4 bases removed from V and 1 base from J, the gap between germline ends came to 14 bases. Per the germline V gene, CDR1 is MNHNS and CDR2 is SASEGT. The CDR3 runs to 16 residues. The CDR3 DNA follows: TGTGCCAGCAGTGCCCCAGTACCGGGCAGCAATCAGCCCCAGCATTTT. Translation gives CASSAPVPGSNQPQHF.

This clonotype has just a few counts. The chain joins TRBV6-5 to TRBJ2-5, with no clear D. Germline CDR1 MNHEY, CDR2 SVGAGI. V shed 0 bases and J shed 1 base, with 12 bases lying between them. The CDR3 loop spans 16 amino acids. DNA of the CDR3: TGTGCCAGCAGTTACTCAGGCACAGCACTCCAAGAGACCCAGTACTTC. This gives the protein CASSYSGTALQETQYF.

In its sample, this clonotype was seen a few times. Here the CDR3 reads CASSGFWRGNSYNEQFF. The CDR3 DNA is TGTGCCAGCAGTGGATTTTGGCGGGGGAACTCCTACAATGAGCAGTTCTTC. The J gene is TRBJ2-1, the V gene TRBV2, with 7 bases identical to TRBD2. V dropped 4 bases and J dropped 0; count of bases not matched to a gene: 9. The length of the CDR3 is 17 residues. Germline CDR1 reads SNHLY; CDR2 reads FYNNEI.

This clonotype was recorded at least ten times. The V call is TRBV28, the J call TRBJ1-1; 8 bases agree with TRBD1. The CDR3 extends over 16 amino acids. CDR1 and CDR2 (germline): MDHEN, SYDVKM. J was trimmed by 5 bases and V by 6 bases; bases with no gene match: 14. The CDR3 coding sequence is TGTGCCAGCAGCTTTTTTTCGGTCAGGGGGCGGACTGAAGCTTTCTTT. Residues: CASSFFSVRGRTEAFF.

This clonotype was detected ten times or more. CDR3 in DNA: TGCAGTGCTACCGTGGGGAACACTGAAGCTTTCTTT. Translation: CSATVGNTEAFF. This chain uses TRBV20-1 with TRBJ1-1, with no clear D. The germline V gene has CDR1 DFQATT and CDR2 SNEGSKA (reference sequence). V was shortened by 4 bases and J by 1 base, with 7 bases between the two germline ends. There are 12 residues in the CDR3.

This clonotype has more than one count but fewer than ten. CDR3 loop: CASSYGQERGEQYF. The CDR3 DNA reads as TGTGCCAGCAGTTACGGACAGGAACGAGGGGAGCAGTACTTC. This sequence joins TRBV6-5 and TRBJ2-7; 7 bases line up with TRBD1. The junction had 8 bases not matched to a gene; V was cut back by 2 bases and J by 7 bases. The CDR3 spans 14 residues. The V gene's germline CDR1 is MNHEY and CDR2 SVGAGI.

This clonotype appeared a few times. In DNA, the CDR3 is TGTGCCAGCAGTGACAGGTACGAGCAGTACTTC. Translated, it gives CASSDRYEQYF. This sequence joins TRBV25-1 and TRBJ2-7; D is uncertain. Germline CDR1 MGHDK, CDR2 SYGVNS. The CDR3 sequence is 11 residues long. V lost 3 bases and J 4 bases, leaving 4 bases between the germline ends.

At least ten counts were recorded for this clonotype. This rearrangement joins TRBV24-1 to TRBJ2-1, with TRBD2 matching over 10 bases. The V and J ends lost 4 bases and 5 bases, in that order; junction bases with no gene match: 10. Germline V gives CDR1 KGHDR, CDR2 SFDVKD. CDR3 length equals 17 residues. CDR3 loop: CATSDPGGTSVHNEQFF. The CDR3 bases are TGTGCCACCAGTGACCCTGGGGGGACTAGCGTCCACAATGAGCAGTTCTTC.

In its sample, this clonotype was seen a few times. The chain combines TRBV4-1 with TRBJ1-5; D is ambiguous. The CDR3 runs to 14 residues. CDR1 and CDR2 from the germline V gene are MGHRA and YSYEKL. Trimming stripped 1 base from V and 6 bases from J, with 10 bases between. The chain's CDR3 is CASSQAGERQPQHF. CDR3 coding DNA: TGCGCCAGCAGCCAAGCCGGGGAACGTCAGCCCCAGCATTTT.

This clonotype turned up a few times. The rearrangement links TRBV6-1 to TRBJ1-4, with 11 bases identical to TRBD1. CDR1 and CDR2 from the germline V gene are MNHNS and SASEGT. The CDR3 has 14 residues. The trim removed 5 bases at V and 6 bases at J, leaving 2 bases unmatched. CDR3 loop: CASSRTGGYEKLFF. CDR3 nucleotides: TGTGCCAGCAGTCGGACAGGGGGCTATGAAAAACTGTTTTTT.

This clonotype came up a few times. This sequence joins TRBV11-2 and TRBJ1-4; the D gene is possibly TRBD1 (6 bases). Germline CDR1 SGHAT, CDR2 FQNNGV. Trimming removed 4 bases at V and 8 bases at J, with 17 bases between. The CDR3 has 15 amino acids. The CDR3 is CASSSIGQTQEKLFF. The CDR3 nucleotides read TGTGCCAGCAGCTCTATAGGACAGACGCAAGAAAAACTGTTTTTT.

This clonotype was picked up many times. The rearrangement uses TRBV9 and TRBJ1-2; D not resolved. The CDR3 has 12 residues. Between the trimmed V and J ends, which lost 3 bases and 0 bases, there was a span of 3 bases. Germline V gene lookup returns CDR1 SGDLS and CDR2 YYNGEE. The CDR3 region has the DNA TGTGCCAGCAGCGCCACTAACTATGGCTACACCTTC. It yields the protein CASSATNYGYTF.